These 27 T cell receptor beta chains came from one sample sequenced in a study of cytomegalovirus exposure and HLA in healthy donors (TCRdb year 2017). The library was made by the immunoSEQ multiplex PCR assay. A mixture of 60 forward primers for TCR Vbeta segments and 13 reverse primers for TCR Jbeta segments was used in the multiplex PCR. In TCRdb, the immuneACCESS table is reduced to in-frame sequences with V and J assigned. These tables do not hold every clone; where another copy was compared, an unresolved V gene accounts for under half, and the others remain unexplained. In all, the sample holds under 150,000 clones, and more than 70% of those were seen once. 0.75% to 0.95% of the sample is in the top ten clones. Sequencing used PBMCs. Receptors originate from a woman aged 60-75 years in good health and CMV-seronegative.

The V and J genes are TRBV5-1 and TRBJ1-1, with a tentative D call TRBD1 (6 bases). The V and J ends lost 6 bases and 0 bases respectively, with 18 bases between them. This CDR3 is built from 16 residues. Germline CDR1 and CDR2: SGHRS and YFSETQ. The CDR3 protein is CASMRLGRGLNTEAFF. The CDR3 DNA reads TGCGCCAGCATGAGGTTGGGCAGGGGACTGAACACTGAAGCTTTCTTT.

This clone was seen a single time. This sequence joins TRBV2 and TRBJ2-2; tentatively, D is TRBD1 (5 bases). V gave up 5 bases and J gave up 3 bases, with 10 bases separating them. Germline loops: CDR1 SNHLY, CDR2 FYNNEI. The CDR3 is made up of 14 amino acids. CDR3 amino acids: CASSNLRDTGELFF. The CDR3 DNA reads as TGTGCCAGCAGTAACCTCAGGGACACCGGGGAGCTGTTTTTT.

The chain carries TRBV5-4 and TRBJ2-1; weak D call: TRBD2 (6 bases). With 0 bases removed from V and 5 bases from J, the gap between germline ends came to 12 bases. CDR1 is SGHNT, CDR2 YYREEE, per germline (reference sequence). This CDR3 spans 15 amino acids. In nucleotides, the CDR3 is TGTGCCAGCAGCTTGGAGGGACTGTCGGACAATGAGCAGTTCTTC. Translation gives CASSLEGLSDNEQFF.

This sequence joins TRBV27 and TRBJ2-4, with 8 bases that match TRBD2. The CDR3 covers 17 residues. Germline CDR1 MNHEY, CDR2 SMNVEV (reference sequence). V shed 0 bases and J 5 bases; nucleotides not matched to a gene: 9. The CDR3, as DNA: TGTGCCAGCAGTTTATCGTGGGCTCAAGCGGGGGAAAACATTCAGTACTTC. Translated, it gives CASSLSWAQAGENIQYF.

V gene TRBV9 combines with J gene TRBJ2-7, with 7 bases that match TRBD1. Germline V gives CDR1 SGDLS, CDR2 YYNGEE. The CDR3 has 14 amino acids. V dropped 4 bases and J dropped 4; count of bases not matched to a gene: 8. The CDR3 is CASSTDRVPYEQYF. The DNA for the CDR3 is TGTGCCAGCAGCACCGACAGGGTCCCTTACGAGCAGTACTTC.

This clone was detected only once. The same CDR3 is also encoded by other DNA sequences in this sample. This rearrangement joins TRBV5-1 to TRBJ2-1; 13 nucleotides match TRBD2. Germline V gives CDR1 SGHRS, CDR2 YFSETQ. V trimming: 3 bases; J trimming: 7 bases; junction bases outside the gene matches: 4. There are 15 residues in the CDR3. Here the CDR3 DNA reads TGCGCCAGCAGCTCGGGGACTAGCGGGAAAAATGAGCAGTTCTTC. It specifies CASSSGTSGKNEQFF.

V usage is TRBV7-9 and J usage is TRBJ2-5; D is perhaps TRBD2 (6 bases). V shed 1 base and J shed 2 bases, with 8 bases lying between them. The CDR3 is 14 residues long. Germline V CDR1 and CDR2: SEHNR, FQNEAQ (reference sequence). CDR3 DNA: TGTGCCAGCAGCTTAGGGCTAGCGCAAGAGACCCAGTACTTC. As protein: CASSLGLAQETQYF.

CDR3 in amino acids: CASSPLTGQGNYGYTF. The CDR3 region has the DNA TGTGCCAGCAGCCCCCTGACGGGACAGGGGAACTATGGCTACACCTTC. The chain recombines TRBV28 with TRBJ1-2; 10 bases align to TRBD1. Per germline, CDR1 MDHEN and CDR2 SYDVKM. Trimming removed 6 bases from V and 2 bases from J; junction bases left unmatched: 9. The CDR3 is 16 residues long.

The chain links TRBV19 to TRBJ1-5, with D possibly matching TRBD1 (6 bases). V was trimmed by 6 bases and J by 7 bases, leaving 19 bases between them. The germline gives CDR1 LNHDA, CDR2 SQIVND (reference sequence). This CDR3 region has 15 residues. The chain's CDR3 is CASRGAGGAGQPQHF. Here the CDR3 DNA reads TGTGCCAGTAGGGGGGCGGGGGGCGCCGGACAGCCCCAGCATTTT.

The chain combines TRBV2 with TRBJ2-3; 12 bases match TRBD1. Per the germline V gene, CDR1 is SNHLY and CDR2 is FYNNEI. V lost 6 bases and J lost 4; bases outside the gene matches: 2. CDR3 length equals 14 residues. The CDR3, as DNA: TGTGCCAGCAGGGGACAGGGGGCCGCAGATACGCAGTATTTT. It specifies CASRGQGAADTQYF.

The V and J genes are TRBV20-1 and TRBJ1-2; D uncertain. Germline CDR1 reads DFQATT; CDR2 reads SNEGSKA (reference sequence). With 5 bases removed from V and 7 bases from J, the gap between germline ends came to 8 bases. This CDR3 region has 10 residues. CDR3 amino acids: CSAGEGGYTF. DNA of the CDR3: TGCAGTGCTGGGGAGGGTGGCTACACCTTC.

V and J are TRBV7-8 and TRBJ1-1; 8 bases fit TRBD1. CDR1 and CDR2 (germline): SGHVS, FQNEAQ. V lost 5 bases and J lost 0; bases outside the gene matches: 14. This CDR3 has 18 residues. CDR3 protein: CASSQQPAGGGMNTEAFF. CDR3 sequence (DNA): TGTGCCAGCAGCCAACAACCCGCAGGGGGCGGAATGAACACTGAAGCTTTCTTT. Combining the CDR3 with reference TRBV7-8 and TRBJ1-1 gives the whole variable domain GAGVSQSPRYKVAKRGQDVALRCDPISGHVSLFWYQQALGQGPEFLTYFQNEAQLDKSGLPSDRFFAERPEGSVSTLKIQRTQQEDSAVYLCASSQQPAGGGMNTEAFFGQGTRLTVV.

This clone appeared a few times. The rearrangement uses TRBV30 and TRBJ2-2; 8 positions agree with TRBD1. The length of the CDR3 is 14 residues. Germline V gene sequence: CDR1 GTSNPN, CDR2 SVGIG (reference sequence). Unmatched junction bases numbered 2, after V lost 0 bases and J lost 5 bases. For the CDR3, the DNA is TGTGCCTGGAGTGTTACAGGGGGGACCGGGGAGCTGTTTTTT. Translating gives CAWSVTGGTGELFF.

The chain uses TRBV6-1 and TRBJ2-7; 7 bases match TRBD1. V shed 6 bases, J shed 3 bases, and the junction held 5 bases outside the gene matches. This CDR3 region has 13 residues. Germline V gives CDR1 MNHNS, CDR2 SASEGT. In DNA form, the CDR3 reads TGTGCCAGCAGCACGGGACAGTACTACGAGCAGTACTTC. Protein sequence: CASSTGQYYEQYF.

V usage is TRBV28 and J usage is TRBJ1-4; 8 nucleotides align to TRBD1. CDR3 length equals 16 residues. V lost 5 bases and J lost 6; bases outside the gene matches: 11. CDR1 and CDR2 from the germline V gene are MDHEN and SYDVKM. The CDR3 coding sequence is TGTGCCAGCAGTCCCCCCCTGGGACAGGCCGATGAAAAACTGTTTTTT. The encoded protein is CASSPPLGQADEKLFF.

On this clone: The junction does not match germline at one end; this may be a read error. The chain recombines TRBV7-9 with TRBJ1-5; possibly TRBD1 for D (5 bases). CDR3 length: 16 residues. CDR1 is SEHNR, CDR2 FQNEAQ, per germline (reference sequence). CDR3 DNA: TGTTCCAGCAGCTTAGGTGCAGGGCGGTTGGGTCAGCCCCAGCATTTT. Protein: CSSSLGAGRLGQPQHF.

The chain is built from TRBV7-9 and TRBJ2-2, with D possibly TRBD1 on 5 matching bases. V lost 5 bases and J lost 1, with 14 bases in between. The CDR3 extends over 16 amino acids. The V gene's germline CDR1 is SEHNR and CDR2 FQNEAQ (reference sequence). This CDR3 is CASSVLTGQNTGELFF. The CDR3 nucleotides read TGTGCCAGCAGCGTCCTGACCGGACAGAACACCGGGGAGCTGTTTTTT.

CDR3 sequence (DNA): TGTGCCAGCAGCTTACTGGGACAGAGAAATTCACCCCTCCACTTT. It is translated as CASSLLGQRNSPLHF. This chain connects TRBV7-8 to TRBJ1-6, with 7 bases lining up with TRBD1. This CDR3 has 15 residues. Germline CDR1 is SGHVS and CDR2 is FQNEAQ. V was pared by 2 bases and J by 7 bases, with 5 bases of the junction left unmatched. Full variable domain (remainder filled in from reference TRBV7-8 and TRBJ1-6): GAGVSQSPRYKVAKRGQDVALRCDPISGHVSLFWYQQALGQGPEFLTYFQNEAQLDKSGLPSDRFFAERPEGSVSTLKIQRTQQEDSAVYLCASSLLGQRNSPLHFGNGTRLTVT.

CDR3 residues: CASSSEGSYNEQFF. The CDR3 DNA sequence: TGCGCCAGCTCGAGCGAAGGCTCCTACAATGAGCAGTTCTTC. This rearrangement joins TRBV5-1 to TRBJ2-1, with D unclear. The CDR3 extends over 14 amino acids. Trimming cost V 7 bases and J 0 bases, with 11 bases left between them. The germline gives CDR1 SGHRS, CDR2 YFSETQ. Based on the CDR3 plus reference TRBV5-1 and TRBJ2-1, the full variable domain is KAGVTQTPRYLIKTRGQQVTLSCSPISGHRSVSWYQQTPGQGLQFLFEYFSETQRNKGNFPGRFSGRQFSNSRSEMNVSTLELGDSALYLCASSSEGSYNEQFFGPGTRLTVL.

This chain uses TRBV7-3 with TRBJ2-3, with TRBD2 identical over 8 bases. The CDR3 sequence is 15 residues long. V shed 5 bases and J 4 bases; nucleotides not matched to a gene: 8. CDR1 is SGHTA and CDR2 is FQGTGA in the germline V gene. This chain's CDR3 is CASSPSGRVSDTQYF. In DNA form, the CDR3 reads TGTGCCAGCAGCCCCAGCGGGAGAGTATCAGATACGCAGTATTTT.

The J gene is TRBJ2-2, the V gene TRBV5-4, with D possibly being TRBD1 (5 bases). This CDR3 is 15 amino acids long. Trimming removed 0 bases from V and 6 bases from J, with 12 bases in between. CDR1 SGHNT and CDR2 YYREEE come from the germline V gene (reference sequence). The CDR3 reads CASSLAQGYAGELFF. DNA of the CDR3: TGTGCCAGCAGCTTGGCCCAGGGCTACGCCGGGGAGCTGTTTTTT.

The chain carries TRBV6-1 and TRBJ2-5; weak D call: TRBD2 (6 bases). The V end lost 2 bases, the J end lost 4 bases, and 14 bases lay between the germline ends. CDR3 length equals 15 residues. Germline CDR1 reads MNHNS; CDR2 reads SASEGT. CDR3 region: CASSERGGAGETQYF. Here the CDR3 DNA reads TGTGCCAGCAGTGAAAGGGGCGGGGCAGGAGAGACCCAGTACTTC.

The chain carries TRBV6-1 and TRBJ2-2; D ambiguous. V lost 7 bases to trimming and J lost 5 bases, with 14 bases between them. CDR3 length: 14 amino acids. Germline assignment: CDR1 MNHNS and CDR2 SASEGT. The CDR3 region is CASTHLRWTGELFF. CDR3 in DNA: TGTGCCAGCACCCACCTGAGGTGGACCGGGGAGCTGTTTTTT.

This sequence joins TRBV7-9 and TRBJ1-4, with D possibly matching TRBD1 (5 bases). CDR3 length equals 15 residues. The germline V gene has CDR1 SEHNR and CDR2 FQNEAQ (reference sequence). V lost 5 bases to trimming and J lost 0 bases, with 10 bases between them. CDR3 protein: CASSRDSATNEKLFF. In nucleotides, the CDR3 is TGTGCCAGCAGCAGAGACAGTGCAACTAATGAAAAACTGTTTTTT.

This clone has just one count. The V call is TRBV27, the J call TRBJ2-7, with 10 bases identical to TRBD1. CDR3 length: 15 residues. The germline V gene has CDR1 MNHEY and CDR2 SMNVEV (reference sequence). V was clipped by 7 bases and J by 4 bases; unmatched bases: 10. The CDR3 DNA sequence: TGTGCCAGCAATTCCGGACAGGGGGTTCAGTACGAGCAGTACTTC. Translation: CASNSGQGVQYEQYF.

The rearrangement links TRBV7-3 to TRBJ2-2; TRBD2 might be the D (5 bases). There are 13 residues in the CDR3. Germline V CDR1 and CDR2: SGHTA, FQGTGA. V gave up 2 bases and J gave up 7 bases, with 8 bases separating them. The CDR3 sequence: CASSLDYVGELFF. CDR3 in DNA: TGTGCCAGCAGCTTAGACTACGTCGGGGAGCTGTTTTTT.

This clone was observed a handful of times. An end of the junction differs from the germline gene, which may be a read error. The rearrangement uses TRBV7-9 and TRBJ2-7; D uncertain. This CDR3 has 12 amino acids. CDR1 SEHNR and CDR2 FQNEAQ come from the germline V gene (reference sequence). The CDR3 bases are TGTTCCAGCAGCCCAGACTCCTACGAGCAGTACTTC. This codes for CSSSPDSYEQYF. Complete variable domain (other parts from reference TRBV7-9 and TRBJ2-7): DTGVSQNPRHKITKRGQNVTFRCDPISEHNRLYWYRQTLGQGPEFLTYFQNEAQLEKSRLLSDRFSAERPKGSFSTLEIQRTEQGDSAMYLCSSSPDSYEQYFGPGTRLTVT.